Following are 28 T cell receptor beta chains from one sample sequenced in a study of T cells expressing NK-cell markers. TCRdb reprocessed the 5' RACE reads and keeps a single row for each CDR3 protein, giving no DNA. The sample shows 350,000 to 450,000 distinct CDR3 sequences, and around 5.2% sits with its ten largest clones. Sequencing used blood T cells: a sorted CD56 or NKG2C T cell subset, CD4+ or CD8+ T cells, or bulk PBMC T cells (not recorded which). These receptors all come from a man aged 18-70 years in good health.

V usage is TRBV7-9 and J usage is TRBJ1-1; TCRdb selects TRBD1, and the lack of DNA leaves this call unchecked. In germline, CDR1 is SEHNR, CDR2 FQNEAQ (reference sequence). This CDR3 comprises 17 residues. The CDR3 loop reads CASSLKVGGKMNTEAFF.

V is TRBV5-1 and J is TRBJ1-2; the TCRdb call, TRBD1, lacks DNA for checking. The germline CDR1 and CDR2 sequences are SGHRS and YFSETQ. This CDR3 has 15 residues. CDR3 loop: CASTRDWGARGGYTF.

The rearrangement joins TRBV7-2 to TRBJ1-6. Germline V lookup: CDR1 SGHTA, CDR2 FQGNSA. The CDR3 extends over 15 amino acids. CDR3 in amino acids: CASIEGSAYNSPLHF.

The CDR3 region is CASRTTGVRETQYF. The rearrangement uses TRBV28 and TRBJ2-5; TCRdb selects TRBD1, and the lack of DNA leaves this call unchecked. The V gene's germline CDR1 is MDHEN and CDR2 SYDVKM. This CDR3 region has 14 residues.

CDR3 in amino acids: CASSLSAGEETQYF. This chain links TRBV5-1 with TRBJ2-5; TCRdb selects TRBD1, and the lack of DNA leaves this call unchecked. Germline lookup yields CDR1 SGHRS and CDR2 YFSETQ. The CDR3 sequence is 14 residues long. The full variable domain, its missing parts supplied by reference TRBV5-1 and TRBJ2-5, is KAGVTQTPRYLIKTRGQQVTLSCSPISGHRSVSWYQQTPGQGLQFLFEYFSETQRNKGNFPGRFSGRQFSNSRSEMNVSTLELGDSALYLCASSLSAGEETQYFGPGTRLLVL.

The chain carries TRBV10-3 and TRBJ2-3; TCRdb proposes TRBD2, but this gene call is untestable without DNA. Germline CDR1 reads ENHRY; CDR2 reads SYGVKD. CDR3 length: 15 residues. CDR3 loop: CAISASGGPTDTQYF.

The CDR3 protein is CSVEASIQTQYF. This chain uses TRBV29-1 with TRBJ2-5; the TCRdb call, TRBD2, lacks DNA for checking. The CDR3 is made up of 12 amino acids. Germline CDR1 SQVTM, CDR2 ANQGSEA. Full variable domain (rest looked up from reference TRBV29-1 and TRBJ2-5): SAVISQKPSRDICQRGTSLTIQCQVDSQVTMMFWYRQQPGQSLTLIATANQGSEATYESGFVIDKFPISRPNLTFSTLTVSNMSPEDSSIYLCSVEASIQTQYFGPGTRLLVL.

The rearrangement links TRBV12-3 or TRBV12-4 to TRBJ2-5. This CDR3 has 13 amino acids. CDR3 sequence: CASTIAIQETQYF.

The V gene is TRBV20-1, the J gene TRBJ2-1. The CDR3 loop spans 16 amino acids. Germline values: CDR1 DFQATT, CDR2 SNEGSKA (reference sequence). The CDR3 is CSARDSHYWTYGEQFF.

The chain is built from TRBV12-3 or TRBV12-4 and TRBJ1-5; TCRdb reports TRBD1, a call that lacks DNA to check it against. This CDR3 comprises 15 residues. The CDR3 region is CASSPKGAETQPQHF.

The chain is built from TRBV5-1 and TRBJ2-7; there is no DNA to check the TCRdb D call of TRBD1. The germline V gene encodes CDR1 SGHRS and CDR2 YFSETQ. CDR3 length equals 14 residues. The CDR3 region is CASSPGPINYEQYF.

V is TRBV20-1 and J is TRBJ2-1; TCRdb designates TRBD2, a call that cannot be tested without DNA. CDR3 length: 16 amino acids. CDR1 is DFQATT, CDR2 SNEGSKA, per germline (reference sequence). CDR3: CSARTSGASIYNEQFF.

This rearrangement joins TRBV5-5 to TRBJ1-1. The CDR3 consists of 15 residues. Germline V CDR1 and CDR2: SGHKS, YYEKEE (reference sequence). CDR3 sequence reads: CASSLVGLTNTETFF.

The V and J genes are TRBV20-1 and TRBJ1-6. The CDR3 length is 12 residues. The V gene's germline CDR1 is DFQATT and CDR2 SNEGSKA (reference sequence). The CDR3 spells CSAYKQSSPLHF.

The chain combines TRBV29-1 with TRBJ2-3. Looked up from germline, CDR1 is SQVTM and CDR2 is ANQGSEA. The length of the CDR3 is 11 residues. CDR3 region: CSVLVVRTQYF.

This chain joins TRBV3-1 and TRBJ2-5; no DNA is available, so the TRBD1 call from TCRdb remains unchecked. The CDR3 has 20 amino acids. Per the germline V gene, CDR1 is LGHDT and CDR2 is YNNKEL (reference sequence). Here the CDR3 reads CASSQDNYEGAQGEQETQYF.

The chain combines TRBV19 with TRBJ1-1; TCRdb returns TRBD1, unconfirmable since there is no DNA. Germline V gene data show CDR1 as LNHDA and CDR2 as SQIVND (reference sequence). The CDR3 runs to 15 residues. This CDR3 reads CASSLLDREGSEAFF.

V gene TRBV5-6 combines with J gene TRBJ2-7; TCRdb gives TRBD1 as the D gene, but with no DNA this cannot be confirmed. CDR1 SGHDT and CDR2 YYEEEE come from the germline V gene. The CDR3 extends over 15 amino acids. The CDR3 protein is CASSFSNSGNYEQYF.

The CDR3 reads CATSRGTGGNTEAFF. This rearrangement joins TRBV15 to TRBJ1-1; TCRdb designates TRBD1, a call that cannot be tested without DNA. Germline V gene sequence: CDR1 LNHNV, CDR2 YYDKDF (reference sequence). The CDR3 sequence is 15 residues long.

This chain joins TRBV5-1 and TRBJ1-2. This CDR3 spans 14 amino acids. Germline CDR1 is SGHRS and CDR2 is YFSETQ. This chain's CDR3 is CASSPAQGRYGYTF.

The rearrangement uses TRBV7-6 and TRBJ1-5. Germline V lookup: CDR1 SGHVS, CDR2 FNYEAQ. The CDR3 covers 13 residues. This CDR3 reads CASSLAGQPPQHF.

The CDR3 loop reads CARSGDRTFGANVLTF. The chain links TRBV7-9 to TRBJ2-6; TCRdb returns TRBD1, unconfirmable since there is no DNA. This CDR3 region has 16 residues. Germline V gives CDR1 SEHNR, CDR2 FQNEAQ (reference sequence).

The chain joins TRBV27 to TRBJ2-5; TCRdb lists TRBD2, though no DNA is available to test this call. The CDR3 is 15 amino acids. CDR1 MNHEY and CDR2 SMNVEV come from the germline V gene (reference sequence). CDR3 in amino acids: CASSFLAAYQETQYF.

This chain uses TRBV7-2 with TRBJ2-3. Germline V gives CDR1 SGHTA, CDR2 FQGNSA. This CDR3 spans 14 amino acids. CDR3 sequence: CASSLEASGLIWYF.

The chain joins TRBV6-1 to TRBJ2-7; TCRdb's D gene call, TRBD1, goes unchecked for lack of DNA. This CDR3 has 16 residues. Germline V gives CDR1 MNHNS, CDR2 SASEGT. The chain's CDR3 is CASNPGAGGRRYEQYF.

The chain joins TRBV27 to TRBJ2-3; the TCRdb D gene call, TRBD2, has no DNA to confirm it. Germline CDR1 is MNHEY and CDR2 is SMNVEV (reference sequence). This CDR3 is built from 16 residues. The CDR3 spells CASSPSLGLGTDTQYF.

The chain has TRBV19 and TRBJ2-3; there is no DNA to check the TCRdb D call of TRBD2. The germline V gene encodes CDR1 LNHDA and CDR2 SQIVND (reference sequence). This CDR3 has 15 amino acids. This CDR3 is CASGLAGGPGDTQYF.

The V call is TRBV7-6, the J call TRBJ1-5; without DNA, the TCRdb call of TRBD1 cannot be checked. The CDR3 extends over 20 amino acids. Germline V gives CDR1 SGHVS, CDR2 FNYEAQ. Here the CDR3 reads CASSFSSRTGAFVSNQPQHF.